A single sample is the source of the 9 T cell receptor beta chains below, sequenced in a study of cytomegalovirus exposure and HLA in healthy donors. Profiling relied on immunoSEQ multiplex PCR, and the TCRdb table lists in-frame clones only, not all of them. The profile covers 100,000 to 150,000 clones, with about 90% appearing a single time and about 3% taken by the ten largest. Source material: PBMCs. These receptors all come from a man aged 25-40 years in good health and CMV-seronegative.

This chain connects TRBV6-1 to TRBJ1-1, with 7 bases matching TRBD1. The CDR3 extends over 17 amino acids. V dropped 4 bases and J dropped 1; count of bases not matched to a gene: 12. CDR1 and CDR2 from the germline V gene are MNHNS and SASEGT. The CDR3 region has the DNA TGTGCCAGCAGTGCCGGGACAGCATATCGACCGAACACTGAAGCTTTCTTT. Translating it yields CASSAGTAYRPNTEAFF.

The rearrangement links TRBV18 to TRBJ1-1; D ambiguous. V lost 4 bases and J 3 bases, leaving 12 bases between the germline ends. CDR3 size: 14 residues. The germline V gene encodes CDR1 KGHSH and CDR2 LQKENI. The CDR3 DNA is TGTGCCAGCTCACTCTCAGGCCAGGACACTGAAGCTTTCTTT. Translating it yields CASSLSGQDTEAFF. Complete variable domain (other parts from reference TRBV18 and TRBJ1-1): NAGVMQNPRHLVRRRGQEARLRCSPMKGHSHVYWYRQLPEEGLKFMVYLQKENIIDESGMPKERFSAEFPKEGPSILRIQQVVRGDSAAYFCASSLSGQDTEAFFGQGTRLTVV.

This rearrangement joins TRBV10-3 to TRBJ2-5, with 13 nucleotides matching TRBD2. Germline CDR1 reads ENHRY; CDR2 reads SYGVKD. The CDR3 length is 16 residues. The trim removed 3 bases at V and 2 bases at J, leaving 3 bases unmatched. In DNA form, the CDR3 reads TGTGCCATCAGTGACCTACTAGCGGGGGGGCAAGAGACCCAGTACTTC. This codes for CAISDLLAGGQETQYF.

This clone appeared once. This chain links TRBV25-1 with TRBJ1-3; tentatively, D is TRBD1 (6 bases). The germline V gene encodes CDR1 MGHDK and CDR2 SYGVNS. Deletions cut 6 bases from V and 2 bases from J, with 11 bases between. CDR3 length: 14 amino acids. For the CDR3, the DNA is TGTGCCAGCAGGGGGACACTCGCTGGAAACACCATATATTTT. Translated: CASRGTLAGNTIYF.

The chain recombines TRBV4-1 with TRBJ2-3; perhaps TRBD2 as D (6 bases). This CDR3 is 15 amino acids long. The V end was cut by 1 base, the J end by 4 bases, with 12 bases between. Germline-derived CDR1 and CDR2 are MGHRA and YSYEKL. The CDR3 DNA is TGCGCCAGCAGCCAAGCCCCCAGGAGGGCAGATACGCAGTATTTT. Protein product: CASSQAPRRADTQYF.

Only one count was recorded for this clone. The chain uses TRBV6-5 and TRBJ2-1, with 7 bases fitting TRBD2. Germline V gene lookup returns CDR1 MNHEY and CDR2 SVGAGI. The trim removed 0 bases at V and 8 bases at J, leaving 4 bases unmatched. The CDR3 has 14 amino acids. The CDR3 nucleotides are TGTGCCAGCAGTTACTCGGCGGGGGAAGATGAGCAGTTCTTC. Its translation is CASSYSAGEDEQFF.

The chain carries TRBV2 and TRBJ1-4; 9 bases line up with TRBD1. V lost 8 bases and J lost 0; bases outside the gene matches: 4. The CDR3 totals 15 residues. Per the germline V gene, CDR1 is SNHLY and CDR2 is FYNNEI. In nucleotides, the CDR3 is TGTGCCAGCCTGGGACAGGGTACAACTAATGAAAAACTGTTTTTT. Its translation is CASLGQGTTNEKLFF.

This chain links TRBV7-2 with TRBJ2-2; maybe TRBD1 (6 bases). Germline assignment: CDR1 SGHTA and CDR2 FQGNSA. The CDR3 loop spans 16 amino acids. Trimming stripped 5 bases from V and 2 bases from J, with 15 bases between. This CDR3 is CASSRSGTTNTGELFF. The CDR3 nucleotides read TGTGCCAGCAGCCGATCCGGGACAACCAACACCGGGGAGCTGTTTTTT.

This clone was picked up a small number of times. In DNA, the CDR3 is TGTGCCAGCAGCTGGGGACAGGCGTCAACTAATGAAAAACTGTTTTTT. This translates into CASSWGQASTNEKLFF. This chain links TRBV11-1 with TRBJ1-4; 8 nucleotides agree with TRBD1. This CDR3 region has 16 residues. In germline, CDR1 is SGHAT, CDR2 FQDESV (reference sequence). J lost 0 bases, V lost 4 bases, and 4 bases had no gene match.